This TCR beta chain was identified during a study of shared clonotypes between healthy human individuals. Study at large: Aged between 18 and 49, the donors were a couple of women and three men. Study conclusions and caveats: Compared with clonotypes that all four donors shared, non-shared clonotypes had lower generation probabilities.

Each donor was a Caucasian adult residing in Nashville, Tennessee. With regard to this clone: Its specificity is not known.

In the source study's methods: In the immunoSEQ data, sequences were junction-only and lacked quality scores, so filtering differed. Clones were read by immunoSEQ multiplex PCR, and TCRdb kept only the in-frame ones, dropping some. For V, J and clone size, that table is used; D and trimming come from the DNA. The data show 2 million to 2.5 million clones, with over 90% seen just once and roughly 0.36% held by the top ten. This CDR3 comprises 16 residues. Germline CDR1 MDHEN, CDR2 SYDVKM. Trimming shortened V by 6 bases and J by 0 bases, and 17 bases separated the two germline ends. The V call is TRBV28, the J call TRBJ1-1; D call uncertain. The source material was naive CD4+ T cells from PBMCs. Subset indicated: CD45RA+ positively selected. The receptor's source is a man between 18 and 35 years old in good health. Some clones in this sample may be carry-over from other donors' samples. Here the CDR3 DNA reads TGTGCCAGCAGCGATCGTGCGTGGAGAATGAACACTGAAGCTTTCTTT. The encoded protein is CASSDRAWRMNTEAFF.